This T cell receptor beta chain was found in a study of blood T cell repertoires in COVID-19. For the study at large: Acute and convalescent COVID-19 samples came from the United States, Italy and Spain. Nucleic acid was either cDNA or gDNA, and it came from T cells, B-cell-depleted T cells, or PBMCs.

Produced via immunoSEQ multiplex PCR; TCRdb's table is partial and in-frame only. The repertoire includes about 190,000 clones, about 85% of them detected once, and about 1.1% sits in the top ten. CDR1 SQVTM and CDR2 ANQGSEA come from the germline V gene. The CDR3 spans 16 residues. Trimming pared 6 bases from V and 0 bases from J, leaving 18 bases between. The origin of this receptor is a man aged 25 to 40 with acute or convalescent COVID-19. V gene TRBV29-1 combines with J gene TRBJ1-5, with D maybe TRBD1 (5 bases). The sequenced material came from peripheral blood. The CDR3 coding sequence is TGCAGCGTGGATAGACAGCCCCCGTATAGCAATCAGCCCCAGCATTTT. It is translated as CSVDRQPPYSNQPQHF.